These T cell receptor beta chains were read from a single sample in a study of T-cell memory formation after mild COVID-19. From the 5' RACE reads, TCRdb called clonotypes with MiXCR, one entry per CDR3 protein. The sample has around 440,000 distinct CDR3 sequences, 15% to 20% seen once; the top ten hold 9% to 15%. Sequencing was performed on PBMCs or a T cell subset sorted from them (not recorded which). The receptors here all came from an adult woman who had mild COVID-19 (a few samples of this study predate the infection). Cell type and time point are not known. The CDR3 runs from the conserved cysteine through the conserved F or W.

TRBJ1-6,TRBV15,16,CATSRDPWADGSPLHF
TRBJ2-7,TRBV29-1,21,CSVEDRNGLKFVPQGTYEQYF
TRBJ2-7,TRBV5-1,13,CASSSTDSYEQYF
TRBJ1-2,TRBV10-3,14,CAIGRAGRDYGYTF
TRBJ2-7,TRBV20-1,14,CSASRTVSSYEQYF
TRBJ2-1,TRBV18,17,CASSPPGRDRASNEQFF
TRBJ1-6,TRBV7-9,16,CASSPSDRALGLALHF
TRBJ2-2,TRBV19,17,CASSIYFVGPNTGELFF
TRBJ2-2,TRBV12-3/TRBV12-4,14,CASSFEGFTGELFF
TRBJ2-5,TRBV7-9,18,CASNAIGLAGGPGETQYF
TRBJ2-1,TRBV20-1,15,CSAAGGRSGVNEQFF
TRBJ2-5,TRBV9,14,CASSVDRGQETQYF
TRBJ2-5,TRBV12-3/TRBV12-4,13,CASSFAVGETQYF
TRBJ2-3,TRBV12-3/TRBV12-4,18,CASRLGLAGIPSTDTQYF
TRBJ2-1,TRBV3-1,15,CASSQFMGPDNEQFF
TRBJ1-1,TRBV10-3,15,CAISDKSRENTEAFF
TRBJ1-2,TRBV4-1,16,CASSQPTGGRRYGYTF
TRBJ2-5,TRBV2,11,CASSLLRTQYF
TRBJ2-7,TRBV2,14,CASWGQDKPYEQYF
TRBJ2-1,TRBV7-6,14,CASNPTGPYNEQFF
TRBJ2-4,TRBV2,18,CASSRTGGDSIAKNIQYF
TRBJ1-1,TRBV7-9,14,CASIDQGVVTEAFF
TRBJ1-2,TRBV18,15,CASSLVTARNYGYTF
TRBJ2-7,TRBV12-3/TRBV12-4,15,CASTFTGQGANEQYF
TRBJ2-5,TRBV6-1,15,CASSPGQGATETQYF
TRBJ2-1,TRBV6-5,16,CASSTNPLRAVEWQFF
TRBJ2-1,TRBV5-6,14,CASSFPSPYNEQFF
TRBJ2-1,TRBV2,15,CASSPRDYSYNEQFF
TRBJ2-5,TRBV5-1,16,CASSSRLAGDQETQYF
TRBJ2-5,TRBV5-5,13,CASSQPPKETQYF
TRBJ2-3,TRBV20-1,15,CSASRPTGPQDTQYF
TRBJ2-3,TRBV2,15,CASSQRQGYTDTQYF
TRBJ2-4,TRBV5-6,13,CASSFGTKNIQYF
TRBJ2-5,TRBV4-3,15,CASSQGTSGSETQYF
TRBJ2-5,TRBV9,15,CASSVDEGGRETQYF
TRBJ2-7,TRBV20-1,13,CSAILAQGYEQYF
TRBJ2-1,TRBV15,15,CATSRDFRTDYEQFF
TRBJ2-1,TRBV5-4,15,CASNEPGLKYNEQFF
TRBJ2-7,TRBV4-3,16,CARSQDRDSRFYEQYF
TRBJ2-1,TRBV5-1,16,CASSLGTGMSYNEQFF
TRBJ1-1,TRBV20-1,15,CSARNFGTAVTEAFF
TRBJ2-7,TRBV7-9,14,CASSRTGPAYEQYF
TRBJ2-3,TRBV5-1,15,CASSHSGTSTDTQYF
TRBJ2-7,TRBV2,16,CASSVASGGNSYEQYF